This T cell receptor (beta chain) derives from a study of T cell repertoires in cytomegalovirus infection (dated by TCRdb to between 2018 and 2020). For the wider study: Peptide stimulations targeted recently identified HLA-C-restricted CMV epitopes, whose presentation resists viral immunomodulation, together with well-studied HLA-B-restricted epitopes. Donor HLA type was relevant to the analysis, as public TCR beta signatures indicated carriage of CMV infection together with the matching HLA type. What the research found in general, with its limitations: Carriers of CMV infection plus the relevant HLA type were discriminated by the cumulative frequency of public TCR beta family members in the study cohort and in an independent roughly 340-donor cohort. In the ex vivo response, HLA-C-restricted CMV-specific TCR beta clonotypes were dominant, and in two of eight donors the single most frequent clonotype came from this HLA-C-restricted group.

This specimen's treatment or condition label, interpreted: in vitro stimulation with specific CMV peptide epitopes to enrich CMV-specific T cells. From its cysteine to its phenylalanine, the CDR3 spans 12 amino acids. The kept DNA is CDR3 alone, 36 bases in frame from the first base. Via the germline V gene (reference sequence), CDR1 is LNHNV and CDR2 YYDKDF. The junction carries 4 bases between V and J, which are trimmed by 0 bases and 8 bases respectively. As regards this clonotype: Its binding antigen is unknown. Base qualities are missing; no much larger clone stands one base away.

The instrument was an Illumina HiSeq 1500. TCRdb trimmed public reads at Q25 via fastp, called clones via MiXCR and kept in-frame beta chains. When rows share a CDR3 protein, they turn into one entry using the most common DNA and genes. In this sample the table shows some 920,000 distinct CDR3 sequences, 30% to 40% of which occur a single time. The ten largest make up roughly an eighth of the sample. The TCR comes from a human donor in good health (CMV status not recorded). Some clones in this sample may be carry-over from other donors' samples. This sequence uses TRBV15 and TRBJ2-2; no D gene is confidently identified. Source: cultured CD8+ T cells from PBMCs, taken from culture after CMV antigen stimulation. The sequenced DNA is TGTGCCACCAGCAGAGATAGAGGGGAGCTGTTTTTT. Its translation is CATSRDRGELFF.